The 20 T cell receptor beta chains below all came from one sample that was sequenced in a study of T-cell memory formation after mild COVID-19. TCRdb reprocessed the 5' RACE reads with MiXCR, giving one entry per CDR3 protein. Found here are just over 150,000 distinct CDR3 sequences, about a third of them singletons; the top ten hold approximately 12%. Sequencing used PBMCs or a T cell subset sorted from them (not recorded which). These receptors were collected from an adult woman who had mild COVID-19 (a few samples of this study predate the infection). Cell type and time point are not known.

The J gene is TRBJ1-5, the V gene TRBV10-3; D is undetermined. From germline, CDR1 is ENHRY and CDR2 SYGVKD. Trimming shortened V by 2 bases and J by 7 bases, and 6 bases separated the two germline ends. CDR3 length: 12 residues. CDR3 DNA: TGTGCCATCAGTGAGAACAACCAGCCCCAGCATTTT. Protein product: CAISENNQPQHF.

The rearrangement links TRBV6-2 or TRBV6-3 to TRBJ2-1; 9 nucleotides agree with TRBD2. From germline, CDR1 is MNHEY and CDR2 SVGEGT. J lost 3 bases, V lost 6 bases, and 12 bases had no gene match. CDR3 length equals 17 residues. The CDR3 is CASSGSMTSGYYNEQFF. Here the CDR3 DNA reads TGTGCCAGCAGCGGATCCATGACTAGCGGCTACTACAATGAGCAGTTCTTC.

V usage is TRBV5-1 and J usage is TRBJ2-5; possibly TRBD2 for D (5 bases). The germline gives CDR1 SGHRS, CDR2 YFSETQ. This CDR3 is built from 15 residues. Trimming shortened V by 0 bases and J by 2 bases, and 11 bases separated the two germline ends. In nucleotides, the CDR3 is TGCGCCAGCAGCTTGGGCTCTTCGGGACAAGAGACCCAGTACTTC. Translating it yields CASSLGSSGQETQYF.

The V call is TRBV6-2 or TRBV6-3, the J call TRBJ2-7, with 10 bases matching TRBD1. Trimming at V came to 5 bases and at J to 4 bases, leaving 5 bases not matched to a gene. Germline-derived CDR1 and CDR2 are MNHEY and SVGEGT. This CDR3 has 14 residues. CDR3 loop: CASSQSGQGYEQYF. In nucleotides, the CDR3 is TGTGCCAGCAGTCAATCGGGACAGGGGTACGAGCAGTACTTC.

The chain joins TRBV5-1 to TRBJ1-2; 7 bases align to TRBD1. CDR3 length equals 14 residues. Germline assignment: CDR1 SGHRS and CDR2 YFSETQ. After removal of 2 bases from V and 3 bases from J, the junction contained 4 bases not matched to a gene. CDR3 loop: CASSFRDSDYGYTF. CDR3 DNA sequence: TGCGCCAGCAGCTTCCGGGACAGTGACTATGGCTACACCTTC.

This clonotype came up a few times. The chain combines TRBV18 with TRBJ2-7; no clear D gene. V lost 6 bases, J lost 1 base, and 10 bases lay in between. Germline V lookup: CDR1 KGHSH, CDR2 LQKENI. CDR3 length: 13 residues. The CDR3 loop is CASSRDKSYEQYF. The CDR3 nucleotides read TGTGCCAGCTCCCGCGACAAATCCTACGAGCAGTACTTC. The complete variable domain, with remaining parts taken from reference TRBV18 and TRBJ2-7, reads NAGVMQNPRHLVRRRGQEARLRCSPMKGHSHVYWYRQLPEEGLKFMVYLQKENIIDESGMPKERFSAEFPKEGPSILRIQQVVRGDSAAYFCASSRDKSYEQYFGPGTRLTVT.

In this sample, this clonotype turned up a few times. The chain has TRBV29-1 and TRBJ2-1, with 15 bases fitting TRBD2. The J segment lost 12 bases and the V segment lost 5 bases, leaving 8 bases of the junction unmatched. CDR3 size: 14 residues. Germline V gives CDR1 SQVTM, CDR2 ANQGSEA. The CDR3 sequence: CSVLGLAGGNGQFF. DNA of the CDR3: TGCAGCGTTCTAGGACTAGCGGGGGGGAACGGGCAGTTCTTC.

The table lists this clonotype with a few counts. The CDR3 loop is CASSLSLPGGRGSWEETQYF. The CDR3 region has the DNA TGTGCCAGCAGTTTGTCCTTGCCGGGAGGTCGGGGGAGTTGGGAAGAGACCCAGTACTTC. This chain connects TRBV28 to TRBJ2-5; TRBD2 matches 7 bases. The CDR3 totals 20 residues. V trimming: 3 bases; J trimming: 3 bases; junction bases outside the gene matches: 22. The germline gives CDR1 MDHEN, CDR2 SYDVKM.

This chain connects TRBV12-3 or TRBV12-4 to TRBJ1-1; D is perhaps TRBD1 (6 bases). V was cut by 5 bases and J by 4 bases, with 14 bases left in between. CDR3 size: 14 residues. Written as DNA, the CDR3 is TGTGCCAGCAGTCGCGGGGGCTTGGTCACTGAAGCTTTCTTT. This gives the protein CASSRGGLVTEAFF.

In its sample, this clonotype was seen many times. This sequence joins TRBV5-1 and TRBJ2-1; 9 nucleotides match TRBD1. Germline values: CDR1 SGHRS, CDR2 YFSETQ. The CDR3 covers 14 residues. V was pared by 4 bases and J by 9 bases, with 8 bases of the junction left unmatched. CDR3 sequence: CASSEPGQGTEQFF. The CDR3 DNA sequence: TGCGCCAGCAGCGAGCCGGGACAGGGTACTGAGCAGTTCTTC.

This clonotype was detected only a few times. This chain connects TRBV12-3 or TRBV12-4 to TRBJ2-3, with D hard to call. The CDR3 runs to 16 residues. Trimming took off 5 bases at V and 5 bases at J, with 20 bases between the two ends. DNA of the CDR3: TGTGCCAGCAGTCCCTCCGGTAGGAGTCGTAAAGATACGCAGTATTTT. As protein: CASSPSGRSRKDTQYF.

The rearrangement links TRBV7-2 to TRBJ2-3, with 9 nucleotides matching TRBD2. The CDR3 runs to 15 residues. CDR1 SGHTA and CDR2 FQGNSA come from the germline V gene. V was clipped by 5 bases and J by 4 bases; unmatched bases: 7. CDR3 region: CASSPGGGRADTQYF. The CDR3 nucleotides read TGTGCCAGCAGCCCGGGGGGCGGGAGGGCAGATACGCAGTATTTT.

In its sample, this clonotype was seen a few times. The rearrangement uses TRBV4-1 and TRBJ2-3; 10 positions match TRBD2. Germline loops: CDR1 MGHRA, CDR2 YSYEKL. V was clipped by 6 bases and J by 1 base; unmatched bases: 7. This CDR3 is 16 amino acids long. For the CDR3, the DNA is TGCGCCAGCAGTCGAACTAGCGGGGTCCGCACAGATACGCAGTATTTT. Translated: CASSRTSGVRTDTQYF.

At least ten counts were recorded for this clonotype. CDR3 sequence reads: CASSTGHLNTEAFF. CDR3 sequence (DNA): TGTGCCAGCAGCACGGGACACTTGAACACTGAAGCTTTCTTT. J is TRBJ1-1 and V is TRBV9, with a weak D call TRBD1 (6 bases). Germline V gene sequence: CDR1 SGDLS, CDR2 YYNGEE. The CDR3 spans 14 residues. The V gene lost 4 bases and the J gene lost 0 bases, with 10 bases spanning the gap.

The chain carries TRBV11-2 and TRBJ2-5; D not resolved. Trimming cost V 5 bases and J 5 bases, with 12 bases left between them. Germline CDR1 and CDR2: SGHAT and FQNNGV. This CDR3 comprises 13 residues. CDR3 sequence (DNA): TGTGCCAGCAGCCCCGTCTGGCGGGAGACCCAGTACTTC. Protein sequence: CASSPVWRETQYF.

This clonotype was found a few times. The J gene is TRBJ2-1, the V gene TRBV29-1, with 9 bases identical to TRBD2. CDR1 is SQVTM, CDR2 ANQGSEA, per germline. The CDR3 covers 17 residues. Trimming removed 7 bases from V and 4 bases from J; junction bases left unmatched: 17. The CDR3 loop reads CSGIGGLAGVSYNEQFF. Here the CDR3 DNA reads TGCAGCGGCATCGGGGGATTAGCGGGAGTCTCGTACAATGAGCAGTTCTTC.

This clonotype was seen many times. The rearrangement joins TRBV12-3 or TRBV12-4 to TRBJ2-7; D gene unclear. This CDR3 comprises 11 residues. V was trimmed by 2 bases and J by 3 bases, leaving 2 bases between them. CDR3 sequence (DNA): TGTGCCAGCAGTTTACACTACGAGCAGTACTTC. As protein: CASSLHYEQYF.

This clonotype was found a few times. The chain couples TRBV12-3 or TRBV12-4 to TRBJ1-5; D gene unclear. This CDR3 region has 12 residues. V was cut by 5 bases and J by 5 bases, with 7 bases left in between. The CDR3 DNA follows: TGTGCCAGCAGTCGTAGGGATCAGCCCCAGCATTTT. Its protein is CASSRRDQPQHF.

The CDR3 DNA reads TGCAGCGTTGGTCCCACAATTAGGGAGCAGTACTTC. It yields the protein CSVGPTIREQYF. V gene TRBV29-1 combines with J gene TRBJ2-7; D gene unclear. Trimming left V 4 bases short and J 7 bases short, with 14 bases between. Germline V gene lookup returns CDR1 SQVTM and CDR2 ANQGSEA. The CDR3 is 12 residues long.

The CDR3 protein is CASSLSGADQPQHF. DNA of the CDR3: TGCGCCAGCAGCTTATCGGGGGCGGATCAGCCCCAGCATTTT. This rearrangement joins TRBV5-1 to TRBJ1-5; possibly TRBD1 for D (6 bases). This CDR3 spans 14 amino acids. V was shortened by 2 bases and J by 5 bases, with 11 bases between the two germline ends. The germline V gene has CDR1 SGHRS and CDR2 YFSETQ.